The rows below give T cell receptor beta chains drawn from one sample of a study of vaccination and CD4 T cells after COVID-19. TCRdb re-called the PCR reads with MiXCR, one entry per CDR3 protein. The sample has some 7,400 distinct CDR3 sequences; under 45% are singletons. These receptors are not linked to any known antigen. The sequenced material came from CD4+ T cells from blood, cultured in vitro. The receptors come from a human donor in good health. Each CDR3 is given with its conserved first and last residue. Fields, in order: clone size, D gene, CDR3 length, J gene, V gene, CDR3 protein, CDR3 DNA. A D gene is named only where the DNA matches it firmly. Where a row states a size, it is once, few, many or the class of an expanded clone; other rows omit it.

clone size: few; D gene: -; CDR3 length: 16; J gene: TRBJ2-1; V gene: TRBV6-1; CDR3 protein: CASSDLPRQFYNEQFF; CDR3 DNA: TGTGCCAGCAGTGACCTTCCCCGGCAGTTCTACAATGAGCAGTTCTTC
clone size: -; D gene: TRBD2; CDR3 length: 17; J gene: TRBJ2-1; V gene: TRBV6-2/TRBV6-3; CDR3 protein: CASSQNSGGGARNEQFF; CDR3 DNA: TGTGCCAGCAGCCAAAATTCGGGCGGGGGGGCGAGGAATGAGCAGTTCTTC
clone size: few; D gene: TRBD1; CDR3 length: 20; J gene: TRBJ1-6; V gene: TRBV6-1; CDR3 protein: CASSPGQGYFPSSYNSPLHF; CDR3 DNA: TGTGCCAGCAGTCCGGGACAGGGTTACTTTCCTAGCTCCTATAATTCACCCCTCCACTTT
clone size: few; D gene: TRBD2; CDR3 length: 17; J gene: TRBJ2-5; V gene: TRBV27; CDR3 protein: CASSLLGASGREETQYF; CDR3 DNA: TGTGCCAGCAGTTTATTAGGGGCTAGCGGGAGGGAAGAGACCCAGTACTTC
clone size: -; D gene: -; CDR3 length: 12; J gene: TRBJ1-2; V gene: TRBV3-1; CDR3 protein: CASSQGRYGYTF; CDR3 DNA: TGTGCCAGCAGCCAGGGACGGTATGGCTACACCTTC
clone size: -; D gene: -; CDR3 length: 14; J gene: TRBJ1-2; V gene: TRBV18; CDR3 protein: CASSQNAGKAGYTF; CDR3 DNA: TGTGCCAGCTCACAAAATGCCGGGAAAGCTGGCTACACCTTC
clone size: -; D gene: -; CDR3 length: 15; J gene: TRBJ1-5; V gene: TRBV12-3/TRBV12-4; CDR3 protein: CASSVDAQRGQPQHF; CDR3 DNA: TGTGCCAGCAGTGTGGACGCTCAGAGGGGTCAGCCCCAGCATTTT
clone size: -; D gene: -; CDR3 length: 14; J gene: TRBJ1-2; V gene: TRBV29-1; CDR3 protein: CSVASGNTNYGYTF; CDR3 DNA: TGCAGCGTTGCGTCGGGTAACACTAACTATGGCTACACCTTC
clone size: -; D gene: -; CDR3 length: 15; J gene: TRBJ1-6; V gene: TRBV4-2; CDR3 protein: CASSGGTQTYSPLHF; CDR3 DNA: TGTGCCAGCAGCGGCGGGACACAGACCTATTCACCCCTCCACTTT
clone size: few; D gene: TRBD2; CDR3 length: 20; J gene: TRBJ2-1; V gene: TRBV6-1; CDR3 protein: CASSPTDFPYSSGRGYEQFF; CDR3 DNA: TGTGCCAGCAGTCCCACAGACTTCCCATACTCTAGCGGGAGGGGTTATGAGCAGTTCTTC
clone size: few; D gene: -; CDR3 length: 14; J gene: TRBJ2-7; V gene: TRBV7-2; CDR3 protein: CASSLMRDGGEQYF; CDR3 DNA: TGTGCCAGCAGCTTAATGAGGGACGGCGGCGAGCAGTACTTC
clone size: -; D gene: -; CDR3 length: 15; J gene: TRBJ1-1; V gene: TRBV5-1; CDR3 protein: CASSLGTAMNTEAFF; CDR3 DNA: TGCGCCAGCAGCTTGGGGACAGCGATGAACACTGAAGCTTTCTTT
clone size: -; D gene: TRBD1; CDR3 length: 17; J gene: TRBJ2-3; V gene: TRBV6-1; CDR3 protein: CASSGSTPGQGVHTQYF; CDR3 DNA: TGTGCCAGCAGTGGGAGTACACCGGGACAGGGGGTACATACGCAGTATTTT
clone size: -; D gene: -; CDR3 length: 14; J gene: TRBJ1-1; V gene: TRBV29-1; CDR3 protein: CSVSVGRGGTEAFF; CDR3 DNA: TGCAGCGTTTCGGTGGGACGGGGAGGGACTGAAGCTTTCTTT
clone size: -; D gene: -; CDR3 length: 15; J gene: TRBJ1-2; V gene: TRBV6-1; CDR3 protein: CASSESGRGLYGYTF; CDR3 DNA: TGTGCCAGCAGTGAATCCGGCCGGGGCCTCTATGGCTACACCTTC
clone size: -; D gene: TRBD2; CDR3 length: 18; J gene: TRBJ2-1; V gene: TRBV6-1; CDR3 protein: CASEGTSGGALGYNEQFF; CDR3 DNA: TGTGCCAGCGAAGGGACTAGCGGGGGGGCGTTGGGGTACAATGAGCAGTTCTTC
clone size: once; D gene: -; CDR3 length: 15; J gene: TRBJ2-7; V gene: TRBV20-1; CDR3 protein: CSASTPDRWEDEQYF; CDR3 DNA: TGCAGTGCTTCCACTCCTGACAGGTGGGAAGACGAGCAGTACTTC
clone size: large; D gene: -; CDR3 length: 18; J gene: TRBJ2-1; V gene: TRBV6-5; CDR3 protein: CASSYAKGPVAVYNEQFF; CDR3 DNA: TGTGCCAGCAGTTATGCGAAGGGACCGGTAGCGGTGTACAATGAGCAGTTCTTC
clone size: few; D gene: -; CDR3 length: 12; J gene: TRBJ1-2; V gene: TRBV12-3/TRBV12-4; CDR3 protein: CASSGGAGGYTF; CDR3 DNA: TGTGCCAGCAGTGGGGGCGCGGGAGGCTACACCTTC
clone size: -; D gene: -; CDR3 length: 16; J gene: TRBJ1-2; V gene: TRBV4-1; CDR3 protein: CASSQGLGPANYGYTF; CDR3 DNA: TGCGCCAGCAGCCAAGGGTTAGGGCCCGCTAACTATGGCTACACCTTC
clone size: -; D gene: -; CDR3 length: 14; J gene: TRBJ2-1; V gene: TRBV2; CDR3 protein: CASSAGIGYNEQFF; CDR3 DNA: TGTGCCAGCAGTGCGGGGATAGGCTACAATGAGCAGTTCTTC
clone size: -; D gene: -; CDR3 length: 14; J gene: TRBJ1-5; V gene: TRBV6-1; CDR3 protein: CASSTGASNQPQHF; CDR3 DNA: TGTGCCAGCAGTACCGGGGCGAGCAATCAGCCCCAGCATTTT
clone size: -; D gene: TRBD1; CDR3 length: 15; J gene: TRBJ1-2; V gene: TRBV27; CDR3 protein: CASSWTGVRDYGYTF; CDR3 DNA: TGTGCCAGCAGTTGGACAGGGGTCCGGGACTATGGCTACACCTTC
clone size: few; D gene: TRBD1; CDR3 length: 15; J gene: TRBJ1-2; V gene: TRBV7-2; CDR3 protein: CASSYSRQGAPGYTF; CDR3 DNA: TGTGCCAGCAGCTACTCTAGACAGGGGGCGCCTGGCTACACCTTC
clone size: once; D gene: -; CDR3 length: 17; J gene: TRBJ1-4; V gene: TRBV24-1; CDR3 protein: CATSDASEGPSDEKLFF; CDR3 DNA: TGTGCCACCAGTGACGCCTCCGAGGGCCCTTCCGATGAAAAACTGTTTTTT
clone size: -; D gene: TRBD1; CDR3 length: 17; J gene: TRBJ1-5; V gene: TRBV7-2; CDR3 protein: CASSSETGYVGNQPQHF; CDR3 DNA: TGTGCCAGCAGCTCGGAGACAGGGTACGTTGGCAATCAGCCCCAGCATTTT
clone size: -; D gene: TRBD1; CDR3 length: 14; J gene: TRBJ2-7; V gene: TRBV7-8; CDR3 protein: CASSSSTGVNEQYF; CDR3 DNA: TGTGCCAGCAGCTCATCTACAGGGGTCAACGAGCAGTACTTC
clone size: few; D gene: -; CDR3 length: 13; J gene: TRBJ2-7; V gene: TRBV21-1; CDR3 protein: CASIWREKHEQYF; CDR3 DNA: TGTGCCAGCATTTGGCGGGAGAAACACGAGCAGTACTTC